This TCR beta chain is from a study of T cells in narcolepsy. As for the study in general: Patients with NT1 or NT2 and healthy control donors were enrolled. Notes on the study in general: Same-patient CSF and blood CD4+ T cell clonotypes included HCRT-specific and TRIB2-specific autoreactive ones. Blood of same and different patients, but not healthy controls, reportedly held recurring autoreactive clonotypes. Some memory CD4+ repertoires had no autoreactive clone sequences.

Measured with immunoSEQ multiplex PCR; TCRdb has only the in-frame clones, and not every one. The sample yields 25,000 to 30,000 clones, 70% to 80% seen once. V dropped 3 bases and J dropped 4 bases, with 16 bases sitting between them. The CDR3 has 15 amino acids. CDR1 is SGHRS, CDR2 YFSETQ, per germline. Of note for this clone: Its cognate antigen is unknown.

The sequence was obtained from a human donor with narcolepsy. The chain couples TRBV5-1 to TRBJ1-2; D remains unclear. Sample: CD45RA- memory CD4+ T cells from PBMCs. The CDR3 coding sequence is TGCGCCAGCAGCTACGATGGCGCGCGGGCCTATGGCTACACCTTC. This gives the protein CASSYDGARAYGYTF.